This TCR beta chain comes out of a study of OX40 agonist ivuxolimab in advanced cancers. Libraries were prepared by immunoSEQ multiplex PCR; TCRdb keeps only in-frame clonotypes and omits some of them. The data show some 72,000 clones, approximately 80% seen once. Trimming stripped 3 bases from V and 2 bases from J, with 11 bases between. The CDR3 sequence is 14 residues long. Per the germline V gene, CDR1 is SGDLS and CDR2 is YYNGEE. The input for sequencing was CD4+ or CD8+ T cells sorted from blood, taken in a trial of the OX40 agonist ivuxolimab. This chain links TRBV9 with TRBJ2-5; possibly TRBD1 for D (6 bases). The sequence derives from an adult with an advanced solid tumor such as melanoma, head and neck, liver or kidney cancer. CDR3 region: CASSAYGTQETQYF. The CDR3 DNA sequence: TGTGCCAGCAGCGCCTATGGGACACAAGAGACCCAGTACTTC.